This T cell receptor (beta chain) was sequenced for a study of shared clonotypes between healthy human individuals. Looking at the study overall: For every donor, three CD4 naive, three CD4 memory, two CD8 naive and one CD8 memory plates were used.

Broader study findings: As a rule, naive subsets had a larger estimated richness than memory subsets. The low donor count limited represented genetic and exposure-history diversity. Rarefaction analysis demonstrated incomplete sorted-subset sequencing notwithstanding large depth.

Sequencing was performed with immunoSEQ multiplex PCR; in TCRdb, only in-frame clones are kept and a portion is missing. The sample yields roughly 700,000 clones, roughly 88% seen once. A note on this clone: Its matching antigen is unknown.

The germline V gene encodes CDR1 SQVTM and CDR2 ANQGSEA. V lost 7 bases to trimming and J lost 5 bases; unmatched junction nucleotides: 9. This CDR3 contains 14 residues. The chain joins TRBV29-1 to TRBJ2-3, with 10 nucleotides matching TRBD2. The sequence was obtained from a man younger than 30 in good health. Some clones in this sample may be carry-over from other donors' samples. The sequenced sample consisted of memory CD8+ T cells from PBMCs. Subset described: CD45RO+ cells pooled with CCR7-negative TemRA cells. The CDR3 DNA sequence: TGCAGCGCAGCGGGAGGGCCTGGTGTAGATACGCAGTATTTT. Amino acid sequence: CSAAGGPGVDTQYF.